Following are 14 T cell receptor beta chains from one sample sequenced in a study of CD8 T cells in ankylosing spondylitis. Whole-study findings and limits: Apparently characteristic of ankylosing spondylitis blood was a TCR beta motif (eight highly homologous variants).

No cognate antigen is known for these TCRs. TCRdb analysed the 5' RACE reads with MiXCR anew, one entry per CDR3 protein. The sample has around 770,000 distinct CDR3 sequences; around a fifth are singletons. Sequences were obtained from blood, either unsorted or a sorted T cell fraction (not recorded which). Every receptor here comes from a male donor with ankylosing spondylitis.

The chain employs TRBV29-1 and TRBJ2-7, with TRBD2 matching 11 bases. CDR3 length equals 13 residues. V shed 5 bases and J 1 base; nucleotides not matched to a gene: 1. Germline lookup yields CDR1 SQVTM and CDR2 ANQGSEA. CDR3 coding DNA: TGCAGCGTTCTAGCGGGAGGTTCCTACGAGCAGTACTTC. The encoded protein is CSVLAGGSYEQYF.

This clonotype was counted ten times or more. This rearrangement joins TRBV12-3 or TRBV12-4 to TRBJ2-7, with D uncertain. Deletions cut 7 bases from V and 6 bases from J, with 13 bases between. This CDR3 comprises 12 residues. This CDR3 reads CASTYWMGEQYF. CDR3 DNA sequence: TGTGCCAGCACCTACTGGATGGGCGAGCAGTACTTC.

The sample holds a few counts of this clonotype. The J gene is TRBJ1-1, the V gene TRBV7-9; D gene unclear. The V and J ends lost 5 bases and 2 bases respectively, with 12 bases between them. Germline V gene lookup returns CDR1 SEHNR and CDR2 FQNEAQ (reference sequence). The CDR3 covers 14 residues. CDR3 region: CASSLFYGNTEAFF. The CDR3 DNA sequence: TGTGCCAGCAGCCTATTTTACGGTAACACTGAAGCTTTCTTT.

The CDR3 region is CASSEALGRGGETQYF. The CDR3 DNA sequence: TGTGCCAGCAGTGAAGCGCTTGGCAGGGGAGGGGAGACCCAGTACTTC. The rearrangement joins TRBV2 to TRBJ2-5, with TRBD2 as a possible D gene (7 bases). The CDR3 length is 16 residues. The germline CDR1 and CDR2 sequences are SNHLY and FYNNEI. V was cut by 0 bases and J by 5 bases, with 16 bases left in between.

The chain joins TRBV10-2 to TRBJ2-2; D gene uncertain. Trimming took 3 bases from V and 7 from J, leaving 12 bases between them. In germline, CDR1 is WSHSY, CDR2 SAAADI. The CDR3 sequence is 14 residues long. CDR3 residues: CASSEGERSGELFF. CDR3 coding DNA: TGCGCCAGCAGTGAAGGTGAAAGGAGCGGGGAGCTGTTTTTT.

This clonotype came up a few times. The chain employs TRBV12-3 or TRBV12-4 and TRBJ1-2; 7 bases match TRBD1. This CDR3 has 14 amino acids. Trimming removed 2 bases from V and 4 bases from J; junction bases left unmatched: 4. Here the CDR3 DNA reads TGTGCCAGCAGTTTAACAGGGGAACCCTATGGCTACACCTTC. This codes for CASSLTGEPYGYTF.

The chain joins TRBV6-1 to TRBJ1-4; tentatively, D is TRBD1 (5 bases). The ends were cut back, 3 bases at V and 11 bases at J, with 13 bases in the middle. Germline assignment: CDR1 MNHNS and CDR2 SASEGT. The CDR3 spans 13 residues. The CDR3 reads CASSDGGWGKLFF. As DNA, the CDR3 is TGTGCCAGCAGTGACGGGGGTTGGGGGAAACTGTTTTTT.

This rearrangement joins TRBV12-3 or TRBV12-4 to TRBJ1-1, with a weak D call TRBD1 (5 bases). The CDR3 extends over 16 amino acids. The ends were cut back, 1 base at V and 0 bases at J, with 12 bases in the middle. CDR3 DNA: TGTGCCAGCAGTTTAGTGCAGGGCGGAATGAACACTGAAGCTTTCTTT. Its translation: CASSLVQGGMNTEAFF.

The rearrangement uses TRBV6-2 or TRBV6-3 and TRBJ2-7, with 14 bases lining up with TRBD2. V gave up 6 bases and J gave up 0 bases; unmatched junction bases: 10. The V gene's germline CDR1 is MNHEY and CDR2 SVGEGT. The CDR3 runs to 18 residues. The CDR3 sequence: CASSPGLAGGQSSYEQYF. The CDR3 region has the DNA TGTGCCAGCAGCCCCGGACTAGCGGGAGGACAGAGCTCCTACGAGCAGTACTTC.

The J gene is TRBJ2-4, the V gene TRBV4-1, with D possibly matching TRBD2 (7 bases). V lost 4 bases to trimming and J lost 8 bases, with 24 bases between them. CDR3 size: 17 residues. Germline V gene lookup returns CDR1 MGHRA and CDR2 YSYEKL. The CDR3 coding sequence is TGCGCCAGCAGCCGTAGCCTCCCCGGGGGGCAGGAGGACATTCAGTACTTC. Its protein is CASSRSLPGGQEDIQYF.

The chain combines TRBV20-1 with TRBJ2-7; TRBD1 is a possible D gene (6 bases). The CDR3 extends over 14 amino acids. CDR1 and CDR2 from the germline V gene are DFQATT and SNEGSKA (reference sequence). The V gene lost 4 bases and the J gene lost 2 bases, with 15 bases spanning the gap. The CDR3 protein is CSATPTGRTYEQYF. The CDR3 DNA follows: TGCAGTGCTACCCCCACAGGGAGAACCTACGAGCAGTACTTC.

This clonotype appeared a few times. The chain carries TRBV20-1 and TRBJ1-3, with D perhaps matching TRBD1 (6 bases). CDR3 length: 18 amino acids. V was pared by 1 base and J by 0 bases, with 19 bases between. The V gene's germline CDR1 is DFQATT and CDR2 SNEGSKA (reference sequence). The DNA of the CDR3 is TGCAGTGCTAGAGGTGCCCCCCCGGACAGTCCCTCTGGAAACACCATATATTTT. It yields the protein CSARGAPPDSPSGNTIYF.

In this sample, this clonotype turned up a few times. V gene TRBV6-1 combines with J gene TRBJ1-4; perhaps TRBD1 as D (6 bases). Germline V CDR1 and CDR2: MNHNS, SASEGT. This CDR3 comprises 15 residues. The V and J ends lost 11 bases and 0 bases respectively, with 16 bases between them. For the CDR3, the DNA is TGTGCCGGCTCGGGACAAGGGGCAACTAATGAAAAACTGTTTTTT. This translates into CAGSGQGATNEKLFF.

The chain's CDR3 is CASRAPGPHPEKLFF. For the CDR3, the DNA is TGTGCCAGCAGAGCCCCCGGGCCTCACCCGGAAAAACTGTTTTTT. The chain has TRBV6-1 and TRBJ1-4; D unresolved. V gave up 6 bases and J gave up 8 bases, with 19 bases separating them. The germline V gene has CDR1 MNHNS and CDR2 SASEGT. The CDR3 has 15 residues.